A selection of T cell receptor beta chains follows, all from one sample in a study of T cells after posttransplantation cyclophosphamide. Profiling relied on immunoSEQ multiplex PCR, and the TCRdb table lists in-frame clones only, not all of them. Among about 19,000 clones listed, around 70% were seen once. Sequenced here: PBMCs, sampled after an allogeneic stem cell transplant with post-transplant cyclophosphamide. All receptors come from a male patient between 25 and 39 years old who received an allogeneic stem cell transplant from a related donor, was CMV-positive, and had acute GVHD only. These T cells may partly come from the graft donor. Each CDR3 is given with its conserved first and last residue. D genes are given only for firm matches. Not all rows give a size; the values are once, few, many and, for expanded clones, a class.

CDR3aa,CDR3nt,j_gene,abundance,v_gene,d_gene
CASSLVAGGCTDTQYF,TGTGCCAGCAGCTTAGTAGCAGGGGGCTGCACAGATACGCAGTATTTT,TRBJ2-3,NA,TRBV11-3,TRBD1
CASSPHSDAEAFF,TGTGCCAGCTCACCACATTCAGATGCTGAAGCTTTCTTT,TRBJ1-1,many,TRBV18,NA
CASSLQLRNEQFF,TGTGCCAGCAGCTTACAGTTGCGGAATGAGCAGTTCTTC,TRBJ2-1,once,TRBV11-2,NA
CATSRGNSRSTNEKLFF,TGTGCCACCAGCAGAGGAAACAGTCGTTCAACTAATGAAAAACTGTTTTTT,TRBJ1-4,NA,TRBV15,NA
CASSDYGVRYYGYTF,TGTGCCAGCAGCGATTACGGTGTACGGTACTATGGCTACACCTTC,TRBJ1-2,NA,TRBV7-2,NA
CASSPFRGGRHNEQFF,TGTGCCAGCAGCCCGTTTCGGGGGGGTAGGCACAATGAGCAGTTCTTC,TRBJ2-1,NA,TRBV7-9,TRBD2
CASSPIAGAHPYEQYF,TGTGCCAGCAGCCCGATAGCGGGGGCGCACCCCTACGAGCAGTACTTC,TRBJ2-7,NA,TRBV4-2,TRBD2
CASSLDKLAGVHEQFF,TGTGCCAGCAGCTTAGATAAGCTAGCGGGGGTCCATGAGCAGTTCTTC,TRBJ2-1,NA,TRBV11-3,TRBD2
CASSSTEQHLAFF,TGTGCCAGCAGCTCGACAGAACAGCATTTAGCTTTCTTT,TRBJ1-1,NA,TRBV7-8,NA
CASSQAQGGNEKLFF,TGCGCCAGCAGCCAAGCCCAGGGGGGTAATGAAAAACTGTTTTTT,TRBJ1-4,NA,TRBV4-1,TRBD1
CASSFSGFEKLFF,TGTGCCAGCTCCTTTTCGGGTTTCGAAAAACTGTTTTTT,TRBJ1-4,NA,TRBV27,NA
CASSLPGTSGGRSTDTQYF,TGTGCCAGCAGCTTGCCGGGGACTAGCGGGGGGCGAAGCACAGATACGCAGTATTTT,TRBJ2-3,NA,TRBV5-4,TRBD2
CASTGTGVYEQYF,TGTGCCAGCACAGGGACAGGGGTATACGAGCAGTACTTC,TRBJ2-7,NA,TRBV2,TRBD1
CASSPPSAYNEQFF,TGTGCCAGCTCACCACCGTCAGCCTACAATGAGCAGTTCTTC,TRBJ2-1,once,TRBV18,NA
CSGGQGYNEQFF,TGCAGCGGCGGACAGGGCTACAATGAGCAGTTCTTC,TRBJ2-1,few,TRBV29-1,TRBD1
CATSWDRGRNEAFF,TGTGCCACCAGCTGGGACAGGGGGCGAAATGAAGCTTTCTTT,TRBJ1-1,NA,TRBV15,TRBD1
CASSVEGVSDGSGELFF,TGTGCCAGCAGCGTCGAGGGAGTCTCGGATGGGTCCGGGGAGCTGTTTTTT,TRBJ2-2,few,TRBV9,NA
CASSEDRGANYGYTF,TGTGCCAGCAGTGAAGACAGGGGCGCTAACTATGGCTACACCTTC,TRBJ1-2,few,TRBV6-1,TRBD1
CASSRGRAPGGYTF,TGCGCCAGCAGCCGTGGACGGGCCCCGGGGGGCTACACCTTC,TRBJ1-2,NA,TRBV4-3,NA
CASSWGGGRSSYNSPLHF,TGCGCCAGCAGCTGGGGTGGCGGGAGGAGCTCCTATAATTCACCCCTCCACTTT,TRBJ1-6,few,TRBV5-1,NA
CASSLSQRGLQETQYF,TGTGCCAGCAGCTTATCCCAGCGGGGCCTCCAAGAGACCCAGTACTTC,TRBJ2-5,NA,TRBV7-9,TRBD2
CASSRGTGGADTEAFF,TGTGCCAGCAGTCGTGGAACAGGGGGCGCCGACACTGAAGCTTTCTTT,TRBJ1-1,NA,TRBV6-6,TRBD1
CASSLDRDTEAFF,TGTGCCAGCAGTTTGGACAGGGACACTGAAGCTTTCTTT,TRBJ1-1,NA,TRBV28,TRBD1
CASSPSRAGGPGELFF,TGTGCCAGCAGCCCTAGTCGAGCGGGGGGGCCCGGGGAGCTGTTTTTT,TRBJ2-2,NA,TRBV5-4,TRBD2
CASSQGTSGEYNEQFF,TGCGCCAGCAGCCAAGGGACTAGCGGGGAGTACAATGAGCAGTTCTTC,TRBJ2-1,NA,TRBV4-1,TRBD2
CASMAQSTGELFF,TGTGCCAGCATGGCACAGAGCACCGGGGAGCTGTTTTTT,TRBJ2-2,NA,TRBV2,NA
CASSLRQGVFGYTF,TGTGCCAGCAGTTTACGCCAGGGGGTCTTTGGCTACACCTTC,TRBJ1-2,NA,TRBV28,TRBD1
CASRGGFYEQYF,TGTGCCAGCAGGGGGGGATTCTACGAGCAGTACTTC,TRBJ2-7,medium-sized,TRBV2,NA
CASSRTDKLGYEKLFF,TGCGCCAGCAGCCGGACAGACAAACTTGGGTATGAAAAACTGTTTTTT,TRBJ1-4,NA,TRBV4-1,NA